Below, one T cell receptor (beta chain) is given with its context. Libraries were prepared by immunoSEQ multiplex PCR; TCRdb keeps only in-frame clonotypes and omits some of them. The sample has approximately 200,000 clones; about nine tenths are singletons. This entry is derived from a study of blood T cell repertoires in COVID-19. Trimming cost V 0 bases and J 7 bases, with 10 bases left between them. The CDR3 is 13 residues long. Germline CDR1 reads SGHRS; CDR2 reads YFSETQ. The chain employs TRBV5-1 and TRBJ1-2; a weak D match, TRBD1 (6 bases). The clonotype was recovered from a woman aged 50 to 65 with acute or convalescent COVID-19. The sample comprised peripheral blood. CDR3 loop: CASSLEQGGGYTF. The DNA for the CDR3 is TGCGCCAGCAGCTTGGAACAGGGCGGTGGCTACACCTTC.